Listed below are T cell receptor beta chains from one sample, sequenced in a study of cytomegalovirus exposure and HLA in healthy donors. The table came from immunoSEQ multiplex PCR; TCRdb's copy has only in-frame clones and leaves some out. This sample has about 73,000 clones, with about 95% found just once. Input material: PBMCs. The receptors derive from a man younger than 30 in good health and CMV-seronegative. Each CDR3 is given with its conserved first and last residue. The D gene is left open where the match is weak. Only part of the rows carry a size: once, few, many, or a class if the clone is expanded.

CDR3,DNA,V,size,D,J
CAIRKNTSSYNSPLHF,TGTGCCATCCGTAAGAACACAAGCTCCTATAATTCACCCCTCCACTTT,TRBV10-3,once,.,TRBJ1-6
CASSPLQGNTIYF,TGTGCCAGCAGCCCGCTACAGGGAAACACCATATATTTT,TRBV7-2,.,.,TRBJ1-3
CASSPGYEQYF,TGTGCCAGCAGCCCAGGCTACGAGCAGTACTTC,TRBV7-9,once,.,TRBJ2-7
CASSPRTGTDTQYF,TGTGCCAGCAGCCCAAGGACAGGGACAGATACGCAGTATTTT,TRBV9,.,TRBD1,TRBJ2-3
CASSHSLTARATNEKLFF,TGTGCCAGCTCACATTCCCTCACCGCGCGAGCAACTAATGAAAAACTGTTTTTT,TRBV18,few,.,TRBJ1-4
CASSRTGGNQPQHF,TGTGCCAGTAGCCGGACAGGCGGAAATCAGCCCCAGCATTTT,TRBV19,.,TRBD1,TRBJ1-5
CAWSTTSVEAFF,TGTGCCTGGAGTACTACCAGCGTCGAGGCTTTCTTT,TRBV30,.,.,TRBJ1-1
CASSSPGGPQHF,TGTGCCAGCAGCTCACCGGGAGGGCCCCAGCATTTT,TRBV7-6,.,.,TRBJ1-5
CASSEFPSGRETQYF,TGTGCCAGCTCTGAATTTCCGTCCGGCAGGGAGACCCAGTACTTC,TRBV6-1,.,.,TRBJ2-5
CASTETGAGYTF,TGTGCCAGCACCGAAACAGGTGCGGGCTACACCTTC,TRBV6-5,.,.,TRBJ1-2
CASSWDTHQPQHF,TGTGCCAGCAGCTGGGACACCCATCAGCCCCAGCATTTT,TRBV7-9,.,.,TRBJ1-5
CASSLGGTGSTDTQYF,TGTGCCAGCAGCCTAGGCGGGACAGGGTCCACAGATACGCAGTATTTT,TRBV7-2,.,TRBD1,TRBJ2-3
CASSVTGNTGELFF,TGTGCCAGCAGCGTAACCGGTAACACCGGGGAGCTGTTTTTT,TRBV9,.,.,TRBJ2-2
CASSRLAAETQYF,TGTGCCAGCAGTCGACTAGCGGCCGAGACCCAGTACTTC,TRBV28,.,TRBD2,TRBJ2-5
CASRHQNYGYTF,TGTGCCAGCAGACACCAAAACTATGGCTACACCTTC,TRBV28,once,.,TRBJ1-2
CASRDFYGYTF,TGTGCCAGTAGAGACTTCTATGGCTACACCTTC,TRBV19,.,.,TRBJ1-2